Shown below are 26 T cell receptor beta chains from a single sample sequenced in a study of blood T cell repertoires in COVID-19. Produced via immunoSEQ multiplex PCR; TCRdb's table is partial and in-frame only. The repertoire holds some 45,000 clones, roughly 92% seen once, with 8% to 9.5% in the top ten. The sample consisted of peripheral blood. Receptors were obtained from a man aged 50 to 59 with active COVID-19.

The chain joins TRBV4-1 to TRBJ2-7; D possibly corresponds to TRBD2 (5 bases). V lost 6 bases, J lost 2 bases, and 11 bases lay in between. Germline-derived CDR1 and CDR2 are MGHRA and YSYEKL. This CDR3 contains 13 residues. CDR3 in DNA: TGCGCCAGCAGTCAGAGGGTTACCTACGAGCAGTACTTC. It specifies CASSQRVTYEQYF.

The chain is built from TRBV5-8 and TRBJ2-4, with TRBD2 as a possible D gene (5 bases). CDR3 length equals 16 residues. Trimming pared 4 bases from V and 2 bases from J, leaving 16 bases between. Germline CDR1 SGHTS, CDR2 YDEGEE. The chain's CDR3 is CASSQGLMWSKNIQYF. The CDR3 DNA is TGTGCCAGCAGCCAAGGACTCATGTGGTCCAAAAACATTCAGTACTTC.

This clone was detected a few times. The V call is TRBV2, the J call TRBJ2-1, with 8 bases fitting TRBD2. CDR3 size: 13 residues. Germline loops: CDR1 SNHLY, CDR2 FYNNEI. J gave up 6 bases and V 8 bases, and 6 bases lay outside the gene matches. The CDR3 DNA sequence: TGTGCCAGCTGCTCCGGGACTAGCAATGAGCAGTTCTTC. Translation gives CASCSGTSNEQFF.

The genes are TRBV3-1 (or the pseudogene TRBV3-2) and TRBJ1-1, with D maybe TRBD1 (5 bases). Trimming stripped 2 bases from V and 2 bases from J, with 12 bases between. CDR1 is LGHDT and CDR2 is YNNKEL in the germline V gene (reference sequence). The CDR3 totals 15 residues. CDR3 nucleotides: TGTGCCAGCAGCCAACCAGCGGGGGACAACACTGAAGCTTTCTTT. Encoded protein: CASSQPAGDNTEAFF.

V and J are TRBV7-9 and TRBJ2-7, with 11 bases that match TRBD2. V lost 6 bases and J lost 10; bases outside the gene matches: 17. The CDR3 covers 16 residues. Germline CDR1 and CDR2: SEHNR and FQNEAQ (reference sequence). The CDR3 DNA reads as TGTGCCAGCAGTCCAAATCCCCTGCTAGCGGGAGGAGGACAGTACTTC. This gives the protein CASSPNPLLAGGGQYF.

The rearrangement joins TRBV24-1 to TRBJ1-2; D perhaps matches TRBD1 (6 bases). The CDR3 runs 14 residues. V was trimmed by 4 bases and J by 5 bases, leaving 13 bases between them. Germline CDR1 and CDR2: KGHDR and SFDVKD. The CDR3 here is CATSETGQFYGYTF. In DNA form, the CDR3 reads TGTGCCACCAGTGAAACCGGACAGTTTTATGGCTACACCTTC.

This chain links TRBV7-3 with TRBJ2-2; possibly TRBD1 for D (5 bases). Germline values: CDR1 SGHTA, CDR2 FQGTGA. This CDR3 is built from 16 residues. V lost 4 bases and J 1 base, leaving 13 bases between the germline ends. The CDR3 bases are TGTGCCAGCAGCTCGAGTGTCACAGGGAACACCGGGGAGCTGTTTTTT. This translates into CASSSSVTGNTGELFF.

The chain carries TRBV5-1 and TRBJ2-5, with 7 bases identical to TRBD1. The CDR3 consists of 14 residues. Per germline, CDR1 SGHRS and CDR2 YFSETQ. V lost 2 bases, J lost 5 bases, and 6 bases stayed unmatched. The CDR3 loop is CASSLQGTTETQYF. The CDR3 DNA reads TGCGCCAGCAGCTTACAGGGGACAACGGAGACCCAGTACTTC.

The rearrangement links TRBV30 to TRBJ2-6; a weak D match, TRBD2 (5 bases). This CDR3 is built from 14 residues. CDR1 is GTSNPN, CDR2 SVGIG, per germline (reference sequence). V gave up 1 base and J gave up 1 base, with 5 bases separating them. CDR3 residues: CAWSGGSGANVLTF. The CDR3 DNA sequence: TGTGCCTGGAGTGGAGGGTCTGGGGCCAACGTCCTGACTTTC.

The chain joins TRBV5-8 to TRBJ2-7; possible D gene TRBD1, 6 bases. CDR3 length: 13 amino acids. Trimming left V 4 bases short and J 3 bases short, with 11 bases between. The germline V gene has CDR1 SGHTS and CDR2 YDEGEE. The CDR3 DNA is TGTGCCAGCAGCCGTTTACAGGGCTACGAGCAGTACTTC. Protein: CASSRLQGYEQYF.

The rearrangement uses TRBV10-2 and TRBJ2-1, with 7 nucleotides matching TRBD1. The CDR3 is made up of 14 amino acids. Trimming cost V 8 bases and J 7 bases; bases outside gene matches: 11. Germline V gene sequence: CDR1 WSHSY, CDR2 SAAADI. CDR3 sequence (DNA): TGCGCCAGCGCCCCGACAGGGTGGGTAAATGAGCAGTTCTTC. It codes for CASAPTGWVNEQFF.

The rearrangement uses TRBV5-5 and TRBJ1-5; a weak D match, TRBD1 (5 bases). The germline V gene encodes CDR1 SGHKS and CDR2 YYEKEE (reference sequence). The CDR3 runs 14 residues. V gave up 3 bases and J gave up 3 bases, with 10 bases separating them. The CDR3 nucleotides are TGTGCCAGCAGCTGGTCGACAGTCAATCAGCCCCAGCATTTT. As protein: CASSWSTVNQPQHF.

V is TRBV7-9 and J is TRBJ1-6; 7 bases fit TRBD1. CDR1 and CDR2 (germline): SEHNR, FQNEAQ (reference sequence). V shed 5 bases and J 8 bases; nucleotides not matched to a gene: 12. This CDR3 has 16 residues. This chain's CDR3 is CASSATGQGVYSPLHF. DNA for the CDR3: TGTGCCAGCAGCGCCACGGGGCAGGGGGTCTATTCACCCCTCCACTTT.

The chain recombines TRBV10-3 with TRBJ2-7; 9 bases line up with TRBD2. CDR1 is ENHRY, CDR2 SYGVKD, per germline. V shed 7 bases and J 2 bases; nucleotides not matched to a gene: 15. The CDR3 contains 17 residues. The CDR3 DNA reads as TGTGCCATCAATACCGGGACAGTTAGCGGGAGTACCTACGAGCAGTACTTC. Residues: CAINTGTVSGSTYEQYF.

In its sample, this clone was seen once. V gene TRBV5-1 combines with J gene TRBJ2-2, with 9 bases that match TRBD1. V was clipped by 0 bases and J by 4 bases; unmatched bases: 7. CDR1 is SGHRS, CDR2 YFSETQ, per germline. This CDR3 comprises 17 residues. CDR3: CASSLVIPGQGTGELFF. CDR3 sequence (DNA): TGCGCCAGCAGCTTGGTGATCCCGGGACAGGGCACCGGGGAGCTGTTTTTT.

In this sample, this clone turned up once. The chain couples TRBV7-3 to TRBJ1-1, with no clear D. This CDR3 is built from 15 residues. CDR1 and CDR2 from the germline V gene are SGHTA and FQGTGA. Deletions cut 5 bases from V and 0 bases from J, with 13 bases between. The CDR3 nucleotides are TGTGCCAGCAGCACACAAGGCGGGTTGAACACTGAAGCTTTCTTT. Protein product: CASSTQGGLNTEAFF.

This clone was observed a handful of times. V gene TRBV10-2 combines with J gene TRBJ2-7; maybe TRBD2 (6 bases). The CDR3 has 12 residues. From germline, CDR1 is WSHSY and CDR2 SAAADI. With 11 bases removed from V and 5 bases from J, the gap between germline ends came to 16 bases. DNA for the CDR3: TGCGCCGGAGGGACGGAGCCGAACGAGCAGTACTTC. Residues: CAGGTEPNEQYF.

The rearrangement joins TRBV19 to TRBJ2-2; possibly TRBD2 for D (5 bases). Germline loops: CDR1 LNHDA, CDR2 SQIVND (reference sequence). The length of the CDR3 is 14 residues. Trimming stripped 7 bases from V and 5 bases from J, with 14 bases between. This chain's CDR3 is CASIRGRGTGELFF. For the CDR3, the DNA is TGTGCCAGTATACGAGGGAGAGGAACCGGGGAGCTGTTTTTT.

CDR3 protein: CASSRTNSGRALEQFF. The CDR3 bases are TGTGCCAGCAGCAGAACAAATAGCGGGAGGGCCCTTGAGCAGTTCTTC. The chain carries TRBV5-4 and TRBJ2-1, with 11 bases aligning to TRBD2. Germline loops: CDR1 SGHNT, CDR2 YYREEE (reference sequence). Trimming at V came to 4 bases and at J to 9 bases, leaving 12 bases not matched to a gene. The CDR3 contains 16 residues.

The V call is TRBV11-2, the J call TRBJ1-4; 7 bases are a match to TRBD1. Germline V lookup: CDR1 SGHAT, CDR2 FQNNGV. V shed 2 bases, J shed 7 bases, and the junction held 7 bases outside the gene matches. This CDR3 contains 15 residues. The CDR3 nucleotides read TGTGCCAGCAGCTTAACTCGGGCAGGGGGTGAAAAACTGTTTTTT. Translating it yields CASSLTRAGGEKLFF.

The V gene is TRBV18, the J gene TRBJ2-5, with 7 bases fitting TRBD2. This CDR3 region has 15 residues. The V gene end was trimmed by 4 bases and the J gene end by 4 bases; junction bases not matched to a gene: 9. Germline V CDR1 and CDR2: KGHSH, LQKENI. CDR3 in amino acids: CASSLSGSLGETQYF. The CDR3 DNA follows: TGTGCCAGCTCACTTAGCGGGTCCTTGGGAGAGACCCAGTACTTC.

This rearrangement joins TRBV4-1 to TRBJ2-1, with 8 bases lining up with TRBD2. The J segment lost 4 bases and the V segment lost 5 bases, leaving 10 bases of the junction unmatched. This CDR3 spans 16 amino acids. The germline gives CDR1 MGHRA, CDR2 YSYEKL. The CDR3 spells CASSVISGTSYNEQFF. CDR3 coding DNA: TGCGCCAGCAGCGTCATTAGCGGGACCTCTTACAATGAGCAGTTCTTC.

A note on this clone: At one of its ends the junction is not consistent with the germline gene, which may arise from a read error. As DNA, the CDR3 is TGTGCCTGGAGCGTTAAAGGCCCAGCGGTCCGTTCGAAGTTC. Encoded protein: CAWSVKGPAVRSKF. The rearrangement uses TRBV30 and TRBJ2-7, with D possibly being TRBD2 (5 bases). Germline lookup yields CDR1 GTSNPN and CDR2 SVGIG (reference sequence). The CDR3 has 14 residues.

The CDR3 here is CASSQGWANTEAFF. The CDR3 bases are TGTGCCAGCAGTCAGGGGTGGGCGAACACTGAAGCTTTCTTT. The chain combines TRBV6-5 with TRBJ1-1; maybe TRBD1 (6 bases). Germline V gene data show CDR1 as MNHEY and CDR2 as SVGAGI. Trimming cost V 5 bases and J 1 base, with 11 bases left between them. This CDR3 has 14 residues.

V gene TRBV27 combines with J gene TRBJ1-5, with 10 bases that match TRBD1. Per germline, CDR1 MNHEY and CDR2 SMNVEV (reference sequence). After removal of 0 bases from V and 2 bases from J, the junction contained 1 base not matched to a gene. CDR3 length: 16 amino acids. The CDR3 loop is CASSLSGTGGNQPQHF. The CDR3 DNA follows: TGTGCCAGCAGTTTATCCGGGACAGGGGGCAATCAGCCCCAGCATTTT.

CDR3 residues: CASRDPLREGHSEQFF. The CDR3 nucleotides are TGTGCCAGCCGAGACCCCCTACGGGAGGGCCACAGTGAGCAGTTCTTC. V usage is TRBV5-6 and J usage is TRBJ2-1; 8 bases are a match to TRBD2. CDR3 length: 16 amino acids. Germline CDR1 and CDR2: SGHDT and YYEEEE. The V segment lost 7 bases and the J segment 9 bases; nucleotides outside the gene matches: 18.